The clone carrying this TCR beta chain appeared a few times. Its specificity is not known. Template switching by 5'RACE produced TCR cDNA, adding a universal primer site and UMIs. TCRdb independently ran MiXCR on the 5' RACE reads; one entry per CDR3 protein. Of a few hundred thousand distinct CDR3 sequences in the sample, around 6.8% are singletons; the top ten hold around 17%. Germline V gene lookup returns CDR1 SGHKS and CDR2 YYEKEE (reference sequence). V was trimmed by 2 bases and J by 6 bases, leaving 12 bases between them. The CDR3 consists of 13 residues. This entry belongs to a study of T cells after yellow fever vaccination. Study-level information: Libraries from low-cell-number fractions were prepared with the SMART-Seq v4 Ultra Low Input RNA kit. General study findings and limits: Faster peaking, at day 5 versus 15, marked a secondary response that was weaker.

The V gene is TRBV5-5, the J gene TRBJ2-7; the D gene is possibly TRBD1 (5 bases). Sequenced material: PBMCs, taken more than 35 days after the first yellow fever vaccination. The clonotype was recovered from a man aged 18 to 35 who received the YFV17D yellow fever vaccine. DNA for the CDR3: TGTGCCAGCAGCTTCAACAGGTTTGGCGAGCAGTACTTC. Amino acids: CASSFNRFGEQYF.